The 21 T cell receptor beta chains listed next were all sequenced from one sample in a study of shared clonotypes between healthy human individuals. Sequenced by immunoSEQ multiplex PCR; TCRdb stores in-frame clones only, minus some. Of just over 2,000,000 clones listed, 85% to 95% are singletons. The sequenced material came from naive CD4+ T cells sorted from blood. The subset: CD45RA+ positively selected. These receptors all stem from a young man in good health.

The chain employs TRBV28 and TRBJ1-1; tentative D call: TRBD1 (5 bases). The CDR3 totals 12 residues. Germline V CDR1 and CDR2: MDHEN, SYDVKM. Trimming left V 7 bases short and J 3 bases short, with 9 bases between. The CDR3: CASTRGYTEAFF. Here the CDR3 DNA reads TGTGCCAGCACGAGGGGCTACACTGAAGCTTTCTTT.

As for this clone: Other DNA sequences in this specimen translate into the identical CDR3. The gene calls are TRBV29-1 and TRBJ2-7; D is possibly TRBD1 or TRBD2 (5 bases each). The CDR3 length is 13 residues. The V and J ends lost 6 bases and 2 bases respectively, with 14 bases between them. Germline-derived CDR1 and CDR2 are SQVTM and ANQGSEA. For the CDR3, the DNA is TGCAGCGTGAGGGGAAGGGTAACCTACGAGCAGTACTTC. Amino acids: CSVRGRVTYEQYF.

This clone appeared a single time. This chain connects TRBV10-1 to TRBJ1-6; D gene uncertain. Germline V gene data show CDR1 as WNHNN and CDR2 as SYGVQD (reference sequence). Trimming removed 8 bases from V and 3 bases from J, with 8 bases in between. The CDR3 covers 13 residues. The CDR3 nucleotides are TGCGCCAGCGGTGGGGACTATAATTCACCCCTCCACTTT. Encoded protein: CASGGDYNSPLHF.

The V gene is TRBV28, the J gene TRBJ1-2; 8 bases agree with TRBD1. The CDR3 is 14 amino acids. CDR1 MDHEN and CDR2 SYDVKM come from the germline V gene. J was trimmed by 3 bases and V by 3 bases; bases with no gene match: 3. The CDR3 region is CASSLEQGDYGYTF. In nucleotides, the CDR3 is TGTGCCAGCAGTTTGGAACAGGGGGACTATGGCTACACCTTC.

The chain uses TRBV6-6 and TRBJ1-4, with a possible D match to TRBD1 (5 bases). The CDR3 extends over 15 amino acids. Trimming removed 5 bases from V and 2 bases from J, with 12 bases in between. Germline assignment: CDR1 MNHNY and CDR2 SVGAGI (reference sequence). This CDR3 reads CASSPGGSTNEKLFF. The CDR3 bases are TGTGCCAGCAGTCCCGGGGGAAGCACTAATGAAAAACTGTTTTTT.

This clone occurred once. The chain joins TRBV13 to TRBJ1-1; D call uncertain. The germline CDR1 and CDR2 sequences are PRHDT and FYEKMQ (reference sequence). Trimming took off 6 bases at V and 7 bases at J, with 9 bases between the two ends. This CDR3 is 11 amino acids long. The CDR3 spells CASSAQNEAFF. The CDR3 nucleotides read TGTGCCAGCAGTGCTCAGAATGAAGCTTTCTTT.

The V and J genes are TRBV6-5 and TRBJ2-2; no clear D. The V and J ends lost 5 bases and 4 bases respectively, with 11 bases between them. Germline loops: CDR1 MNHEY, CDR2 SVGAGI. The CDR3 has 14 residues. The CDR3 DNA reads TGTGCCAGCAGTCGTTCAGAGATCACCGGGGAGCTGTTTTTT. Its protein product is CASSRSEITGELFF.

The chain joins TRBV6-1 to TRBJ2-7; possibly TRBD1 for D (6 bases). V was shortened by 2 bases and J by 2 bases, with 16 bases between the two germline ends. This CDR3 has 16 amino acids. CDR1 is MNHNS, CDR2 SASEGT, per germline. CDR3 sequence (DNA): TGTGCCAGCAGTGAATCTCGGGCGAAGGGGGCCTACGAGCAGTACTTC. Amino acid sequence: CASSESRAKGAYEQYF.

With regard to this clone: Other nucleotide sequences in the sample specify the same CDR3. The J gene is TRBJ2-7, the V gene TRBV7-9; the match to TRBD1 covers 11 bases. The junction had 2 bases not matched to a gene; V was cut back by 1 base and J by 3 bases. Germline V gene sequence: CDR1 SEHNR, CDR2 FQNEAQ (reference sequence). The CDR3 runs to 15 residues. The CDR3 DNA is TGTGCCAGCAGCTTAGGGACAGGGGGCCGCTACGAGCAGTACTTC. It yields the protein CASSLGTGGRYEQYF.

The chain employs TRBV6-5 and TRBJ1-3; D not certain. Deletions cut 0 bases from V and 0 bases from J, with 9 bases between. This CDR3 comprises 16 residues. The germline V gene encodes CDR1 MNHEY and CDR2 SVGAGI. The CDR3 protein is CASSYSSPASGNTIYF. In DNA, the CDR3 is TGTGCCAGCAGTTACTCGAGCCCGGCCTCTGGAAACACCATATATTTT.

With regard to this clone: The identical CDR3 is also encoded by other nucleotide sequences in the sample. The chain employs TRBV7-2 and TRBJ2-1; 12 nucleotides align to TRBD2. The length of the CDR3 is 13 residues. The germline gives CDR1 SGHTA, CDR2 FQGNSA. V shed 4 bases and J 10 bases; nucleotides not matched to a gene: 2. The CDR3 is CASSSGLAGEQFF. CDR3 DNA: TGTGCCAGCAGCTCGGGACTAGCGGGCGAGCAGTTCTTC.

The CDR3 protein is CASSLRTSGRNEQFF. The CDR3 DNA sequence: TGTGCCAGCAGCCTTCGGACTAGCGGACGAAATGAGCAGTTCTTC. This chain joins TRBV7-2 and TRBJ2-1, with 10 bases aligning to TRBD2. Trimming removed 5 bases from V and 7 bases from J; junction bases left unmatched: 8. CDR1 SGHTA and CDR2 FQGNSA come from the germline V gene. The CDR3 spans 15 residues.

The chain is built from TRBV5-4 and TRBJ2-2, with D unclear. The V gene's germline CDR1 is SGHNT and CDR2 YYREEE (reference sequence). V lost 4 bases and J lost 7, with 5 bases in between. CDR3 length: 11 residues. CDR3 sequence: CASSRDGELFF. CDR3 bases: TGTGCCAGCAGCCGTGACGGGGAGCTGTTTTTT.

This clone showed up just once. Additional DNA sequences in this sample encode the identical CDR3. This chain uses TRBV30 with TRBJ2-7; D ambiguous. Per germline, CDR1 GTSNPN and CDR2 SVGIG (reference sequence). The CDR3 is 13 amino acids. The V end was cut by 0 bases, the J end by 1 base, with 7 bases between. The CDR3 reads CAWSVLQSYEQYF. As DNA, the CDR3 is TGTGCCTGGAGTGTGTTACAATCCTACGAGCAGTACTTC. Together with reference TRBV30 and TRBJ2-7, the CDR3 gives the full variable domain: SQTIHQWPATLVQPVGSPLSLECTVEGTSNPNLYWYRQAAGRGLQLLFYSVGIGQISSEVPQNLSASRPQDRQFILSSKKLLLSDSGFYLCAWSVLQSYEQYFGPGTRLTVT.

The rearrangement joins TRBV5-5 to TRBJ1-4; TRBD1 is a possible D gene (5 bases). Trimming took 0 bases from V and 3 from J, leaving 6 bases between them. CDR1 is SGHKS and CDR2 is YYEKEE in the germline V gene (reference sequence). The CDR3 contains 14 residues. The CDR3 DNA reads TGTGCCAGCAGCTTGGGACAGTCTAATGAAAAACTGTTTTTT. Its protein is CASSLGQSNEKLFF.

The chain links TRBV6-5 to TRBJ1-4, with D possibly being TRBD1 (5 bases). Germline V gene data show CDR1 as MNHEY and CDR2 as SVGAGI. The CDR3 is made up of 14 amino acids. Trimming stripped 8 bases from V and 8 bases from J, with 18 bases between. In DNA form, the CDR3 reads TGTGCCAGCGGAACTCAGGGTTTTTGGGAAAAACTGTTTTTT. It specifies CASGTQGFWEKLFF.

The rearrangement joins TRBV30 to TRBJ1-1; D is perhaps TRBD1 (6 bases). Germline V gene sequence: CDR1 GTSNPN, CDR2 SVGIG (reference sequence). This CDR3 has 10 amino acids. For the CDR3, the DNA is TGTGCTCTAAACAGGGCTGAAGCTTTCTTT. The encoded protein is CALNRAEAFF.

CDR3 sequence reads: CASSSSYQTGSREQYF. The CDR3 coding sequence is TGTGCCAGCAGTTCTTCCTACCAGACAGGTTCAAGGGAGCAGTACTTC. The chain uses TRBV27 and TRBJ2-7, with D perhaps matching TRBD1 (6 bases). Germline V CDR1 and CDR2: MNHEY, SMNVEV (reference sequence). The V gene lost 4 bases and the J gene lost 7 bases, with 23 bases spanning the gap. This CDR3 comprises 16 residues.

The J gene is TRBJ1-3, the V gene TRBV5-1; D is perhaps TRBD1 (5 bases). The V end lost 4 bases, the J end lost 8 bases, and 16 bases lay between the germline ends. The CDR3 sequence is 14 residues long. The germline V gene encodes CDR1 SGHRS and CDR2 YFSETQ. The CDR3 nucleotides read TGCGCCAGCAGCCGAGGGGACCCGGCAGACACCATATATTTT. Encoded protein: CASSRGDPADTIYF.

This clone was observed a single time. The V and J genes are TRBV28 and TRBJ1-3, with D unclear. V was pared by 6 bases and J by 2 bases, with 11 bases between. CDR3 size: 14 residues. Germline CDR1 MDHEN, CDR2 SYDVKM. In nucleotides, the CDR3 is TGTGCCAGCAGATGGGAGAACGCTGGAAACACCATATATTTT. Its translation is CASRWENAGNTIYF.

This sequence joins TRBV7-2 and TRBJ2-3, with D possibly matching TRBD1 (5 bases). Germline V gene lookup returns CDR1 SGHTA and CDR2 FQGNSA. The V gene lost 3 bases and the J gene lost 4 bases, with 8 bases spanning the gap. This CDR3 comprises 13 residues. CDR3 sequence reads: CASSFQGSDTQYF. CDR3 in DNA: TGTGCCAGCAGCTTCCAGGGATCAGATACGCAGTATTTT.